Below, one TCR beta chain is given with its context. This CDR3 comprises 13 residues. V lost 6 bases, J lost 4 bases, and 11 bases lay in between. Germline V CDR1 and CDR2: MNHEY, SMNVEV (reference sequence). This specimen belongs to a study of blood T cell repertoires in COVID-19. Study context: Italy, Spain and the United States were the sources of the convalescent and acute COVID-19 samples. The cDNA or gDNA used as material had been derived from T cells, B-cell-depleted T cells, or PBMCs.

TCRdb keeps only in-frame clones here, not all; method: immunoSEQ multiplex PCR. This table holds 95,000 to 110,000 clones, 84% found once. This chain uses TRBV27 with TRBJ2-3, with a tentative D call TRBD1 (6 bases). This sequence originates from a human donor in a cohort sampled during active or convalescent COVID-19. The sequencing input was peripheral blood. CDR3 nucleotide sequence: TGTGCCAGCAGGAGGGGGACATCAGATACGCAGTATTTT. Translating it yields CASRRGTSDTQYF.